This entry features one T cell receptor beta chain sequence. This clone was observed a few times. Its antigen is still unknown. Base qualities are not recorded, but no much larger clone differs from it by a single base. From a lookup of the germline V gene, CDR1 and CDR2 are MNHEY and SVGAGI. The CDR3 numbers 12 residues from cysteine through phenylalanine. Just the 36-base CDR3 DNA is kept, in frame starting at base 1. V loses 5 bases of germline sequence and J loses 7 bases, and the interval between the two ends is 10 bases. PBMCs were separated by density centrifugation and stained for CD3, CD4 and CD8, after which CD4+ and CD8+ T cells were sorted on a FACSAria. Scalp biopsies and blood samples were obtained from unaffected controls. This specimen belongs to a study of CD8+ T cells in alopecia areata (dated by TCRdb to 2017 to 2018). About the investigation overall: The study used high-throughput TCRbeta sequencing to examine T cell clonal expansion in alopecia areata, in both the C3H/HeJ mouse model and human patients. Human TCRbeta sequencing covered scalp tissue and sorted CD4+ and CD8+ peripheral blood T cells from patchy and totalis/universalis alopecia areata patients and healthy controls. Clonality in the scalp was compared among normal scalp (n=4), patchy alopecia areata scalp (n=8), and alopecia totalis/universalis scalp (n=8). RNA was obtained with the PAXgene miRNA kit for fixed scalp, the miRNeasy kit for PBMCs, and the RNeasy kit for mouse skin. TCRbeta CDR3 regions were amplified by immunoSEQ multiplex PCR with 35 Vbeta forward and 13 Jbeta reverse primers. The paper as a whole reports these results and caveats: Compared with mice, TCR sequences shared between patients were less clear, possibly partly because of HLA diversity across the patient population. Unlike mouse skin, which is dominated by gammadelta T cells, normal human skin has resident alphabeta T cells that are also sequenced, and this complicates analysis of the scalp TCR repertoire. Lesional scalp, especially in alopecia totalis/universalis, showed higher clonality and more expanded CD8+ clones than normal scalp, suggesting antigenic drive.

The library was built by means of the immunoSEQ multiplex PCR assay. RNA was extracted from all samples and reverse transcribed into cDNA, which served as template for TCR sequencing. First-strand cDNA was synthesized with SuperScript III using a 2:1 mix of oligo-dT and random hexamers. A synthetic immune receptor repertoire was used to gauge amplification bias, and whatever bias remained was removed computationally. Under the source paper's analysis protocol: Raw reads were preprocessed to remove errors, and CDR3 was defined by IMGT conventions from the conserved cysteine to phenylalanine. To get clonality, Shannon entropy was normalized by log2 of the number of productive unique TCRs and the result was subtracted from 1. Scalp TCRbeta sequences were cross-referenced with sorted blood CD4 and CD8 repertoires so that the CD4 or CD8 identity of scalp clones could be inferred. Here the immuneACCESS table is served through TCRdb, limited to in-frame sequences with V and J called. Missing clones are a known gap in these copies; in checked studies unresolved V genes cover under half, and the rest lacks a known reason. V and J calls and clone size are those listed in that table; D and trimming were worked out from the DNA. For this sample there are roughly 120,000 clones; around 61% appear just once. The top ten constitute 2.8% of the sample.

The sequence was collected from a human donor in good health. Sequencing used CD4+ T cells sorted from blood. The chain couples TRBV6-5 to TRBJ2-3, with the D gene call left open. Here the CDR3 is given as CASSNTGNTQYF. The nucleotide sequence is given as TGTGCCAGCAGTAACACCGGCAATACGCAGTATTTT.